One and the same sample provided the 10 T cell receptor beta chains below, sequenced in a study of CD8+ T cells in alopecia areata. Extraction of RNA preceded its reverse transcription into cDNA, which served as the sequencing template. The table came from immunoSEQ multiplex PCR; TCRdb's copy has only in-frame clones and leaves some out. The table records roughly 130,000 clones, 50% to 60% of them present only once. The input for sequencing was CD4+ T cells sorted from blood, taken at week 0. Receptor source: a human donor with alopecia areata.

This clone has just one count. V usage is TRBV25-1 and J usage is TRBJ2-7; possible D gene TRBD2, 5 bases. Germline CDR1 is MGHDK and CDR2 is SYGVNS. The CDR3 contains 14 residues. V lost 5 bases to trimming and J lost 2 bases, with 13 bases between them. CDR3 sequence: CASSISRGPYEQYF. CDR3 coding DNA: TGTGCCAGCAGTATTTCCCGCGGGCCCTACGAGCAGTACTTC.

This clone showed up just once. This sequence joins TRBV19 and TRBJ2-7, with D unclear. The CDR3 covers 14 residues. Germline V gene sequence: CDR1 LNHDA, CDR2 SQIVND (reference sequence). Trimming removed 3 bases from V and 0 bases from J, with 9 bases in between. CDR3 sequence reads: CASSMFGFSYEQYF. The CDR3 nucleotides read TGTGCCAGTAGTATGTTCGGGTTCTCCTACGAGCAGTACTTC.

This chain links TRBV5-1 with TRBJ2-5; D is uncertain. V lost 4 bases to trimming and J lost 2 bases, with 9 bases between them. The CDR3 runs 13 residues. Germline lookup yields CDR1 SGHRS and CDR2 YFSETQ. CDR3 in DNA: TGCGCCAGCAGCCGTCTGGGACAAGAGACCCAGTACTTC. It specifies CASSRLGQETQYF.

The J gene is TRBJ2-5, the V gene TRBV30; no definite D call. Looked up from germline, CDR1 is GTSNPN and CDR2 is SVGIG (reference sequence). This CDR3 is 12 amino acids long. Trimming shortened V by 0 bases and J by 4 bases, and 6 bases separated the two germline ends. The CDR3 DNA is TGTGCCTGGAGTGTCCAGAGAGAGACCCAGTACTTC. Residues: CAWSVQRETQYF.

This clone has a single count. This chain links TRBV5-4 with TRBJ1-2; no definite D call. Germline V gene lookup returns CDR1 SGHNT and CDR2 YYREEE (reference sequence). The CDR3 loop spans 13 amino acids. V was pared by 2 bases and J by 0 bases, with 5 bases between. DNA for the CDR3: TGTGCCAGCAGCTTTACAACTAACTATGGCTACACCTTC. Protein: CASSFTTNYGYTF.

A few counts support this clone. The CDR3 nucleotides read TGCGCCAGCAGCCCAGGACAGGTCGACACAGATACGCAGTATTTT. Protein: CASSPGQVDTDTQYF. The chain employs TRBV5-1 and TRBJ2-3, with 7 bases aligning to TRBD1. The CDR3 is 15 amino acids. Germline V gene sequence: CDR1 SGHRS, CDR2 YFSETQ. J gave up 2 bases and V 4 bases, and 7 bases lay outside the gene matches. The full variable domain, with the rest looked up from reference TRBV5-1 and TRBJ2-3, is KAGVTQTPRYLIKTRGQQVTLSCSPISGHRSVSWYQQTPGQGLQFLFEYFSETQRNKGNFPGRFSGRQFSNSRSEMNVSTLELGDSALYLCASSPGQVDTDTQYFGPGTRLTVL.

This chain links TRBV4-2 with TRBJ2-7, with TRBD2 identical over 11 bases. The trim removed 0 bases at V and 3 bases at J, leaving 10 bases unmatched. Germline assignment: CDR1 LGHNA and CDR2 YNFKEQ. The CDR3 runs to 18 residues. The CDR3 coding sequence is TGTGCCAGCAGCCAAGAGGTTATAGGTCTAGCGGGGGGCTACGAGCAGTACTTC. This gives the protein CASSQEVIGLAGGYEQYF.

The rearrangement links TRBV5-1 to TRBJ2-5; the D gene is possibly TRBD2 (5 bases). V lost 2 bases and J 2 bases, leaving 7 bases between the germline ends. The CDR3 has 13 amino acids. Per germline, CDR1 SGHRS and CDR2 YFSETQ. The CDR3 coding sequence is TGCGCCAGCAGCTTCGGGGAGCAAGAGACCCAGTACTTC. Its protein product is CASSFGEQETQYF.

This clone was detected only a few times. The chain has TRBV19 and TRBJ1-1, with D uncertain. Trimming took off 5 bases at V and 1 base at J, with 11 bases between the two ends. CDR1 is LNHDA and CDR2 is SQIVND in the germline V gene (reference sequence). This CDR3 spans 14 amino acids. The chain's CDR3 is CASSGRLSNTEAFF. Written as DNA, the CDR3 is TGTGCCAGTAGTGGAAGACTCTCGAACACTGAAGCTTTCTTT.

A remark on this clone: One end of the junction does not line up with germline, which may come from a read error. The gene calls are TRBV2 and TRBJ2-1, with unresolved D. The CDR3 spans 12 residues. Germline CDR1 is SNHLY and CDR2 is FYNNEI. CDR3 DNA: TGTGCCAGCACCCTTGAACAGCGCCTCACGGTCTTC. Protein: CASTLEQRLTVF.